This T cell receptor beta chain was captured in a study of cytomegalovirus exposure and HLA in healthy donors. Germline V gene sequence: CDR1 MGHDK, CDR2 SYGVNS. V gave up 4 bases and J gave up 5 bases; unmatched junction bases: 13. The CDR3 has 16 residues. The study ran its PCR with 60 Vbeta and 13 Jbeta primers. Only in-frame clones appear in the TCRdb table, and some are missing; sequencing was by immunoSEQ multiplex PCR. This sample has about 300,000 clones; 86% occur once, and the top ten carry roughly 4%. The sequencing sample was made of PBMCs. The clonotype originates from a man aged 35-49 years in good health and CMV-seropositive. The chain links TRBV25-1 to TRBJ2-5, with TRBD2 identical over 7 bases. For the CDR3, the DNA is TGTGCCAGCAGTGGGGACCCCATAACCGGGAGGGAGACCCAGTACTTC. Residues: CASSGDPITGRETQYF.